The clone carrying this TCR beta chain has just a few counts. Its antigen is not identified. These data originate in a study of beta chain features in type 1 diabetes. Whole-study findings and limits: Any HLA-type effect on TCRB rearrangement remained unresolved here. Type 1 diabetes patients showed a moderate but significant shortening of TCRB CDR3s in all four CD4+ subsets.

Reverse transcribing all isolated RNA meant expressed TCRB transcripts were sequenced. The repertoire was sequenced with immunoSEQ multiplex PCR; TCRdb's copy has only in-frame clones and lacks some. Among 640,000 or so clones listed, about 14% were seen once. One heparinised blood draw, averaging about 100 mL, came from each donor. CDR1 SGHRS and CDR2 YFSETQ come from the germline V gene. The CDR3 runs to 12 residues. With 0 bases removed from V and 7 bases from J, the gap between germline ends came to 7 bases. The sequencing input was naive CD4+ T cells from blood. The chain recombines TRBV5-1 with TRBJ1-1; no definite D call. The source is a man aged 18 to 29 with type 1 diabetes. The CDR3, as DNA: TGCGCCAGCAGCTTGGCCGAGGGTGAAGCTTTCTTT. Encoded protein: CASSLAEGEAFF.